This T cell receptor (beta chain) was sequenced during a study of cytomegalovirus exposure and HLA in healthy donors. The PCR employed 60 Vbeta primers together with 13 Jbeta primers. TCRdb's table, derived via immunoSEQ multiplex PCR, lists solely in-frame clones and lacks some. The sample has some 98,000 clones; more than 65% are singletons. Healthy bone marrow donors supplied every sample. The source of this sequence is a human donor in good health. Sequencing was carried out using PBMCs.

CDR3 residues: CASSQTGGNTDTQYF. For the CDR3, the DNA is TGTGCCAGCAGCCAGACAGGGGGGAACACAGATACGCAGTATTTT. The rearrangement links TRBV4-2 to TRBJ2-3; 9 bases are shared with TRBD1. This CDR3 is 15 amino acids long. V was clipped by 3 bases and J by 2 bases; unmatched bases: 3. Germline CDR1 and CDR2: LGHNA and YNFKEQ.